The 15 T cell receptor beta chains below all came from one sample that was sequenced in a study of T cell changes during pregnancy in multiple sclerosis. Clones were read by immunoSEQ multiplex PCR, and TCRdb kept only the in-frame ones, dropping some. Here the sample spans some 48,000 clones, around 90% being singletons. The material sequenced was CD4+ T cells from peripheral blood mononuclear cells, taken after pregnancy. These receptor sequences come from a female donor in good health, enrolled as a control in a pregnancy study.

The rearrangement joins TRBV5-4 to TRBJ2-1; 12 bases are a match to TRBD2. This CDR3 is 18 amino acids long. J was trimmed by 3 bases and V by 3 bases; bases with no gene match: 10. CDR1 and CDR2 from the germline V gene are SGHNT and YYREEE (reference sequence). The CDR3 DNA follows: TGTGCCAGCAGCTACCGGCGACTAGCGGGAGCCCTCTACAATGAGCAGTTCTTC. Translation: CASSYRRLAGALYNEQFF.

This rearrangement joins TRBV28 to TRBJ1-2, with a tentative D call TRBD1 (5 bases). V was trimmed by 6 bases and J by 8 bases, leaving 22 bases between them. In germline, CDR1 is MDHEN, CDR2 SYDVKM. The CDR3 spans 15 residues. The CDR3 loop is CASRYSAGQTRGYTF. The CDR3 nucleotides read TGTGCCAGCAGATACTCGGCAGGGCAGACTAGGGGCTACACCTTC.

This chain connects TRBV2 to TRBJ2-3; tentatively, D is TRBD1 (5 bases). The CDR3 has 15 residues. The germline V and J ends were trimmed by 1 base and 6 bases, with 14 bases remaining between them. Germline V gene data show CDR1 as SNHLY and CDR2 as FYNNEI. CDR3 residues: CASSEELQGGDTQYF. The CDR3 region has the DNA TGTGCCAGCAGTGAAGAACTTCAGGGTGGGGATACGCAGTATTTT.

This chain connects TRBV19 to TRBJ2-3; 7 bases agree with TRBD2. CDR1 and CDR2 (germline): LNHDA, SQIVND (reference sequence). There are 13 residues in the CDR3. Trimming at V came to 3 bases and at J to 5 bases, leaving 2 bases not matched to a gene. CDR3 in DNA: TGTGCCAGTAGTATCAAGCGGGGAGATACGCAGTATTTT. Translating gives CASSIKRGDTQYF.

This chain connects TRBV19 to TRBJ2-1, with D possibly being TRBD1 (6 bases). Germline loops: CDR1 LNHDA, CDR2 SQIVND (reference sequence). This CDR3 contains 15 residues. Trimming cost V 4 bases and J 0 bases, with 10 bases left between them. The CDR3 reads CASSKDRSSYNEQFF. In DNA, the CDR3 is TGTGCCAGTAGTAAGGACAGAAGCTCCTACAATGAGCAGTTCTTC.

The rearrangement joins TRBV1 to TRBJ2-3; the table's D call TRBD2 went unverified against the DNA. TRBV1 is tagged as a pseudogene. This CDR3 is built from 16 residues. The CDR3 spells CTSSQDGRNSTDTQYF. Written as DNA, the CDR3 is TGCACCAGCAGCCAAGATGGGAGGAATAGCACAGATACGCAGTATTTT.

In its sample, this clone was seen once. The chain combines TRBV7-9 with TRBJ1-2, with D possibly being TRBD1 (5 bases). Trimming cost V 0 bases and J 4 bases, with 12 bases left between them. CDR1 and CDR2 from the germline V gene are SEHNR and FQNEAQ (reference sequence). This CDR3 spans 15 amino acids. The CDR3 sequence: CASSLAMVTGYGYTF. In DNA, the CDR3 is TGTGCCAGCAGCTTAGCGATGGTTACAGGCTATGGCTACACCTTC.

The chain employs TRBV30 and TRBJ1-1, with 8 bases that match TRBD1. V lost 0 bases and J lost 4; bases outside the gene matches: 10. The CDR3 spans 16 residues. Germline V gene sequence: CDR1 GTSNPN, CDR2 SVGIG (reference sequence). The CDR3 reads CAWSVKRFGQGTEAFF. The DNA of the CDR3 is TGTGCCTGGAGTGTAAAGCGGTTCGGACAGGGCACTGAAGCTTTCTTT. Filled out from reference TRBV30 and TRBJ1-1, the complete variable domain reads SQTIHQWPATLVQPVGSPLSLECTVEGTSNPNLYWYRQAAGRGLQLLFYSVGIGQISSEVPQNLSASRPQDRQFILSSKKLLLSDSGFYLCAWSVKRFGQGTEAFFGQGTRLTVV.

The rearrangement uses TRBV7-2 and TRBJ2-7; TRBD2 might be the D (6 bases). Germline assignment: CDR1 SGHTA and CDR2 FQGNSA. V lost 5 bases, J lost 0 bases, and 17 bases lay in between. The CDR3 extends over 16 amino acids. The CDR3, as DNA: TGTGCCAGCAGCCAAGGTGGAGGGAGCCTCTCCTACGAGCAGTACTTC. Its protein is CASSQGGGSLSYEQYF. Full variable domain (missing parts from reference TRBV7-2 and TRBJ2-7): GAGVSQSPSNKVTEKGKDVELRCDPISGHTALYWYRQSLGQGLEFLIYFQGNSAPDKSGLPSDRFSAERTGGSVSTLTIQRTQQEDSAVYLCASSQGGGSLSYEQYFGPGTRLTVT.

V is TRBV2 and J is TRBJ1-1, with 7 bases aligning to TRBD1. Trimming cost V 5 bases and J 11 bases; bases outside gene matches: 8. CDR3 length: 12 residues. Germline V lookup: CDR1 SNHLY, CDR2 FYNNEI. Written as DNA, the CDR3 is TGTGCCAGCAGTCAAGGGGGCCACGTTGCTTTCTTT. Encoded protein: CASSQGGHVAFF.

This clone was picked up a small number of times. The rearrangement links TRBV10-3 to TRBJ2-2, with a possible D match to TRBD1 (6 bases). The germline V and J ends were trimmed by 11 bases and 4 bases, with 14 bases remaining between them. The CDR3 is 13 residues long. From germline, CDR1 is ENHRY and CDR2 SYGVKD. This CDR3 is CALRQDFTGELFF. CDR3 bases: TGTGCCTTACGACAGGACTTCACCGGGGAGCTGTTTTTT.

The chain uses TRBV6-1 and TRBJ2-7; weak D call: TRBD2 (5 bases). The CDR3 has 13 residues. The germline V gene has CDR1 MNHNS and CDR2 SASEGT. V was shortened by 11 bases and J by 0 bases, with 14 bases between the two germline ends. CDR3 nucleotide sequence: TGTGCCTTTCGGAGCGGCACCTCCTACGAGCAGTACTTC. It translates to CAFRSGTSYEQYF.

The chain employs TRBV30 and TRBJ1-5; D not certain. The CDR3 is 13 residues long. Trimming removed 2 bases from V and 1 base from J, with 6 bases in between. The germline V gene encodes CDR1 GTSNPN and CDR2 SVGIG (reference sequence). CDR3 protein: CAWSTTSNQPQHF. As DNA, the CDR3 is TGTGCCTGGAGTACAACGAGCAATCAGCCCCAGCATTTT.

The chain recombines TRBV25-1 with TRBJ1-1, with D perhaps matching TRBD1 (5 bases). Trimming shortened V by 2 bases and J by 6 bases, and 10 bases separated the two germline ends. The germline V gene has CDR1 MGHDK and CDR2 SYGVNS. This CDR3 comprises 13 residues. The CDR3 coding sequence is TGTGCCAGCAGTGAAACCTGGGGCGCTGAAGCTTTCTTT. Its translation: CASSETWGAEAFF.

The chain joins TRBV28 to TRBJ2-1, with D possibly matching TRBD2 (5 bases). The CDR3 consists of 12 residues. In germline, CDR1 is MDHEN, CDR2 SYDVKM. Trimming removed 5 bases from V and 9 bases from J, with 11 bases in between. CDR3 coding DNA: TGTGCCAGCAGTCTCCCCCGGGGTGAGCAGTTCTTC. Its protein is CASSLPRGEQFF.